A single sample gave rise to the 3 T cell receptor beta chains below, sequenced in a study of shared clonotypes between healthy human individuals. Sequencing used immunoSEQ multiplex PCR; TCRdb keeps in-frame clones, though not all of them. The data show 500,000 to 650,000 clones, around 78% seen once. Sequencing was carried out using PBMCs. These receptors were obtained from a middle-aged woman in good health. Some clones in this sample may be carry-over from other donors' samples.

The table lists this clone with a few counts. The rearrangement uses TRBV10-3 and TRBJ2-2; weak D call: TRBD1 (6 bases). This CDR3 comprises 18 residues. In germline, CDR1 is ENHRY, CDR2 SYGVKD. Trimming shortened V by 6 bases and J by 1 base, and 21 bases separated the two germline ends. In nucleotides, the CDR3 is TGTGCCATCAGGGGGCCTGCACAGGGCTTGGGGAACACCGGGGAGCTGTTTTTT. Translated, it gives CAIRGPAQGLGNTGELFF.

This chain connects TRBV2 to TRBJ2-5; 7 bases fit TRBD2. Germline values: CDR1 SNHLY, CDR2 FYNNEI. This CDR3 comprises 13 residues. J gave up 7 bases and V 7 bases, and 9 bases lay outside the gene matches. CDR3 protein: CASTIAAGVTQYF. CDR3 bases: TGTGCCAGCACTATAGCTGCGGGGGTGACCCAGTACTTC.

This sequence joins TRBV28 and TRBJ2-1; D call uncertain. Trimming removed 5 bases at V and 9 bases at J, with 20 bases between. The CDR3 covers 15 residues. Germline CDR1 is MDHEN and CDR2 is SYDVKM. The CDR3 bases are TGTGCCAGCAGTACACCAACGACTTGGCACGTTGAGCAGTTCTTC. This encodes CASSTPTTWHVEQFF.